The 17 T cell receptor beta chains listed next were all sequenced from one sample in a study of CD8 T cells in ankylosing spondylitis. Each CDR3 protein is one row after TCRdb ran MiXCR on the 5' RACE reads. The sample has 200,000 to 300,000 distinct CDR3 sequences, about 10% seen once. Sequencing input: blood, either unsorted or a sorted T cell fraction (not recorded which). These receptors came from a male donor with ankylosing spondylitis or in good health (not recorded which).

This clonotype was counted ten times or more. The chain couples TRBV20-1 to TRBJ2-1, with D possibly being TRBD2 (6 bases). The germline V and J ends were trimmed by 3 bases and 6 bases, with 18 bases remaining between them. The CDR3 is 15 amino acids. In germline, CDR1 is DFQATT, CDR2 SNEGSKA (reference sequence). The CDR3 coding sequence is TGCAGTGCTAGGGAGGGCAGGTGGGCTTTCAATGAGCAGTTCTTC. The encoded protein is CSAREGRWAFNEQFF.

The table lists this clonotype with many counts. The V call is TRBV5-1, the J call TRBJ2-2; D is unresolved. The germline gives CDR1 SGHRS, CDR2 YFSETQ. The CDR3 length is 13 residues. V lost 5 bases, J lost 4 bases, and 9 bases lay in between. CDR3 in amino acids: CASSRASTGELFF. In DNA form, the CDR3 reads TGCGCCAGCAGTAGGGCGAGCACCGGGGAGCTGTTTTTT.

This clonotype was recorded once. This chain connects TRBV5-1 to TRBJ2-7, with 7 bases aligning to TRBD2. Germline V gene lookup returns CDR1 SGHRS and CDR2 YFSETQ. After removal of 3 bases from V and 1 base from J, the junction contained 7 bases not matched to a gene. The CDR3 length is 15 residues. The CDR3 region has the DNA TGCGCCAGCAGCTGGGGTGGGGGGGGATCCTACGAGCAGTACTTC. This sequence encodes CASSWGGGGSYEQYF.

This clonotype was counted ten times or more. CDR3 nucleotide sequence: TGCAGCGCCTCTACTAGCGGGAGGGTGGCCGGGGAGCTGTTTTTT. Translating gives CSASTSGRVAGELFF. The chain links TRBV29-1 to TRBJ2-2; 13 bases map to TRBD2. Trimming took 7 bases from V and 6 from J; bases not matched to a gene: 8. Germline CDR1 and CDR2: SQVTM and ANQGSEA. This CDR3 spans 15 amino acids.

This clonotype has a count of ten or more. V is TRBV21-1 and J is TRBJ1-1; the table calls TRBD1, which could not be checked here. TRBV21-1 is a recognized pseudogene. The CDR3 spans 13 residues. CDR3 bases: TGTGCCAGCAGCCGACAGTTGAACACTGAAGCTTTCTTT. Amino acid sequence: CASSRQLNTEAFF.

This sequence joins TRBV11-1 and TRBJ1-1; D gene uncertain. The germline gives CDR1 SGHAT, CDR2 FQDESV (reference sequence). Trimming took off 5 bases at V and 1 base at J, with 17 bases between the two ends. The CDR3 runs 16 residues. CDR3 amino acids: CASSPVPRAGNTEAFF. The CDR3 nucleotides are TGTGCCAGCAGCCCAGTCCCGAGGGCGGGGAACACTGAAGCTTTCTTT.

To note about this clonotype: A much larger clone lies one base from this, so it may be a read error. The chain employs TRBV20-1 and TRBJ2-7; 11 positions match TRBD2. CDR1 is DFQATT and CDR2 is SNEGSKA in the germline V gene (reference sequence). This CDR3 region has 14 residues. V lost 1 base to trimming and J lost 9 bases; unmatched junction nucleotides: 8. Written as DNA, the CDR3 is TGCAGTGCTAGAGGGACTAGCGGGCTGCACGTGCAGTACTTC. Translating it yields CSARGTSGLHVQYF.

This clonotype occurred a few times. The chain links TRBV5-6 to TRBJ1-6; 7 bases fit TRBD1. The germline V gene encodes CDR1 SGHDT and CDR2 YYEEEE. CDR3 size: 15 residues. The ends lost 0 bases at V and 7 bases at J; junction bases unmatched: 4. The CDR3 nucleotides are TGTGCCAGCAGCTTGGATACAGGGGTAAATTCACCCCTCCACTTT. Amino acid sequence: CASSLDTGVNSPLHF.

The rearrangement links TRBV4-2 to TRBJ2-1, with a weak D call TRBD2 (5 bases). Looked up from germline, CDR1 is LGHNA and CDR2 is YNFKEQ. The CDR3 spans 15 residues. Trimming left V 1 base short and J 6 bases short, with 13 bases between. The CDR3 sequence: CASSQVVASTNEQFF. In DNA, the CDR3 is TGTGCCAGCAGCCAAGTGGTAGCTAGCACCAATGAGCAGTTCTTC.

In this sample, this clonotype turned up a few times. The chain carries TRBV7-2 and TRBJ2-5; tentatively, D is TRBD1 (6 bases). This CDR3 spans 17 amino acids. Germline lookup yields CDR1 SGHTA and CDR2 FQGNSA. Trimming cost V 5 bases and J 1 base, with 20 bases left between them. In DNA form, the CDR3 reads TGTGCCAGCAGCCGCAGGGGACGGGGAACCCTCCAAGAGACCCAGTACTTC. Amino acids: CASSRRGRGTLQETQYF.

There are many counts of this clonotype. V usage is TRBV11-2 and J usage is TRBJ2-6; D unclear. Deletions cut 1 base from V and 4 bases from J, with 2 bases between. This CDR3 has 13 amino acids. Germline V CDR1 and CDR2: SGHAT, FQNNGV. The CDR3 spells CASSLAGANVLTF. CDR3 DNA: TGTGCCAGCAGCTTAGCCGGGGCCAACGTCCTGACTTTC.

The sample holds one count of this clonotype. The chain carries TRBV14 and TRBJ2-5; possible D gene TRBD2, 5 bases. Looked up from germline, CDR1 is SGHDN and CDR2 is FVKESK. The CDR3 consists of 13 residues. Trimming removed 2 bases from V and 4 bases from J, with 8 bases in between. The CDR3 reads CASSQRGSETQYF. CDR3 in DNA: TGTGCCAGCAGCCAACGCGGGTCAGAGACCCAGTACTTC.

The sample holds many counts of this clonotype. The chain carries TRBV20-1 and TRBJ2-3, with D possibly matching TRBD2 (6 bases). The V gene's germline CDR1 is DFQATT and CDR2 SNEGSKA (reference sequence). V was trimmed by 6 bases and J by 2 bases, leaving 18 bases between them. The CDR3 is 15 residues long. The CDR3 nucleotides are TGCAGTGCCAGGACCGCACGGGGGATCACAGATACGCAGTATTTT. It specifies CSARTARGITDTQYF.

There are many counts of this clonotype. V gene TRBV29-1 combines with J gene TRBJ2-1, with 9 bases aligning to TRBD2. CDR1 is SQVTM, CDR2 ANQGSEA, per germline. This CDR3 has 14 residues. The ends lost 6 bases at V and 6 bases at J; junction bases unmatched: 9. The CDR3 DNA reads TGCAGCGTCCTATCTCGCGGGGGGGCCAATGAGCAGTTCTTC. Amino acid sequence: CSVLSRGGANEQFF.

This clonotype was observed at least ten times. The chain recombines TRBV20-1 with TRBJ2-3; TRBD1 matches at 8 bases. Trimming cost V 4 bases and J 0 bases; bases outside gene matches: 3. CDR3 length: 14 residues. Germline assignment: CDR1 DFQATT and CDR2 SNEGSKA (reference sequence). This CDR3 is CSANTGGSTDTQYF. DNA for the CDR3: TGCAGTGCTAATACAGGGGGGAGCACAGATACGCAGTATTTT.

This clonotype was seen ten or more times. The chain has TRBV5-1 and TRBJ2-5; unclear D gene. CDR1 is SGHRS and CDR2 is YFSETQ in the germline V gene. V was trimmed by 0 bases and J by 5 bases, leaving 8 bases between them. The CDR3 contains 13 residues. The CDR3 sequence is CASSLGQAETQYF. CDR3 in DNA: TGCGCCAGCAGCTTGGGGCAGGCGGAGACCCAGTACTTC. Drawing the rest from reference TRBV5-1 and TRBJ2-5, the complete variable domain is KAGVTQTPRYLIKTRGQQVTLSCSPISGHRSVSWYQQTPGQGLQFLFEYFSETQRNKGNFPGRFSGRQFSNSRSEMNVSTLELGDSALYLCASSLGQAETQYFGPGTRLLVL.

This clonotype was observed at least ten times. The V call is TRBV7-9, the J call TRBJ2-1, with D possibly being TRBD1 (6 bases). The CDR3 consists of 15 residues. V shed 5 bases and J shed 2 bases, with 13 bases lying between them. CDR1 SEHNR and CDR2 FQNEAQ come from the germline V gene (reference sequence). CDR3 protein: CASSMDRGAYNEQFF. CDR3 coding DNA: TGTGCCAGCAGCATGGACAGAGGAGCCTACAATGAGCAGTTCTTC.